The rows below give T cell receptor beta chains drawn from one sample of a study of OX40 agonist ivuxolimab in advanced cancers. Sequencing used immunoSEQ multiplex PCR; TCRdb keeps in-frame clones, though not all of them. The sample lists about 73,000 clones; 88% were seen once. The source was CD4+ or CD8+ T cells sorted from blood, collected in a trial of the OX40 agonist ivuxolimab. These TCRs come from an adult with an advanced solid tumor such as melanoma, head and neck, liver or kidney cancer. Both conserved end residues are part of each CDR3. Size is stated for part of the rows, as once, few or many counts, or as a class when the clone is expanded.

CAWSVEGYTEAFF | TRBV30 | . | TRBJ1-1
CASSFRGSGRAPVF | TRBV13 | . | TRBJ2-1
CASSFLADNYGYTF | TRBV5-1 | once | TRBJ1-2
CASSEVTEAFF | TRBV2 | . | TRBJ1-1
CASSQWRDGNTDTQYF | TRBV5-4 | . | TRBJ2-3
CASSEEKGYGYTF | TRBV2 | few | TRBJ1-2
CASSRGQYEQYF | TRBV7-9 | . | TRBJ2-7
CASSPGQGAGGYTF | TRBV5-5 | . | TRBJ1-2
CASSLNRGATGELFF | TRBV7-8 | . | TRBJ2-2
CASSLGGTGELFF | TRBV7-8 | . | TRBJ2-2
CASSEPRPQAYEQYF | TRBV6-1 | . | TRBJ2-7
CASSVDSWGVGNYGYTF | TRBV9 | . | TRBJ1-2
CASSLVGGYYEQYF | TRBV5-1 | . | TRBJ2-7
CASSRRQGTYEQYF | TRBV2 | . | TRBJ2-7
CASSGGTRLAKNIQYF | TRBV5-6 | . | TRBJ2-4
CASSLYRTSGGYNEQFF | TRBV7-9 | . | TRBJ2-1
CASSLGTGNTDTQYF | TRBV6-1 | . | TRBJ2-3
CASRDPVEPQHF | TRBV2 | . | TRBJ1-5
CASSAGPSMAEAFF | TRBV6-5 | . | TRBJ1-1
CASSLSFRSSPLHF | TRBV27 | . | TRBJ1-6
CASKKDTNTGELFF | TRBV7-3 | . | TRBJ2-2
CASSKGQGGGYTF | TRBV25-1 | . | TRBJ1-2
CASSVALDTDTQYF | TRBV9 | once | TRBJ2-3
CASRVGTSTGELFF | TRBV6-6 | once | TRBJ2-2
CASSIRQGQETQYF | TRBV5-1 | . | TRBJ2-5
CASSLAGQDGYTF | TRBV11-2 | . | TRBJ1-2
CASRLNGGPHGGYTF | TRBV28 | . | TRBJ1-2
CASSSDQGRGNTIYF | TRBV5-1 | . | TRBJ1-3
CASNRGGGGYTF | TRBV2 | once | TRBJ1-2
CASREGQLETQYF | TRBV5-1 | . | TRBJ2-5
CASSLGSTEQYF | TRBV7-9 | . | TRBJ2-7
CASNRGGVNTEAFF | TRBV5-1 | . | TRBJ1-1
CSAQGLGVTDTQYF | TRBV29-1 | . | TRBJ2-3
CATSREPSRPYEQYF | TRBV15 | once | TRBJ2-7
CASSDGQGTRELFF | TRBV6-4 | . | TRBJ2-2
CASSVGREATNEKLFF | TRBV9 | . | TRBJ1-4
CASSPSGRPSTDTQYF | TRBV5-1 | . | TRBJ2-3
CASSLRWTTDTQYF | TRBV5-1 | once | TRBJ2-3
CASSLYASGDTQYF | TRBV28 | . | TRBJ2-3
CAPEGVRTTYEQYF | TRBV30 | . | TRBJ2-7
CASSLMLGVEAFF | TRBV13 | . | TRBJ1-1
CAWKWTGELFF | TRBV30 | . | TRBJ2-2